This TCR beta chain was sequenced for a study of OX40 agonist ivuxolimab in advanced cancers. Study background: Prior therapy, whether anti-PD-1, anti-PD-L1 or anti-CTLA-4, was allowed, and 30% to 40% had some.

On this clone: Its specificity is unknown. One end of the junction is discordant with germline, which a read error may explain.

General study points: By week 6 at 0.1 to 3.0 mg/kg, blood CD4+ and CD8+ T cells had expanded clonally.

Some clones are missing from TCRdb's copy, which holds only in-frame ones; the method was immunoSEQ multiplex PCR. The repertoire holds 40,000 or so clones, with more than 75% as singletons. This clonotype was obtained from an adult with an advanced solid tumor such as melanoma, head and neck, liver or kidney cancer. Material: CD4+ or CD8+ T cells sorted from blood, obtained in a trial of the OX40 agonist ivuxolimab.

CDR3 amino acids: CASSHGGGTVRYPTF. The CDR3 DNA follows: TGTGCCAGCAGCCATGGGGGGGGAACAGTCCGTTATCCCACGTTC. This chain joins TRBV27 and TRBJ2-7, with TRBD2 matching 7 bases. This CDR3 contains 15 residues. Per germline, CDR1 MNHEY and CDR2 SMNVEV (reference sequence).